Following are 27 T cell receptor beta chains from one sample sequenced in a study of early T cells in non-severe SARS-CoV-2 infection. Each CDR3 protein is one row after TCRdb ran MiXCR on the 5' RACE reads. The table has more than 70,000 distinct CDR3 sequences, approximately 10% seen once. Source: whole blood, taken at baseline. Receptors were obtained from an adult who was a healthcare worker with PCR-confirmed SARS-CoV-2 infection or an uninfected control (not recorded which).

This clonotype was counted at least ten times. The rearrangement joins TRBV11-3 to TRBJ2-3, with 8 bases matching TRBD2. Germline loops: CDR1 SGHNT, CDR2 YENEEA. The trim removed 5 bases at V and 2 bases at J, leaving 15 bases unmatched. CDR3 length: 18 amino acids. The CDR3 DNA follows: TGTGCCAGCAGCCGGTTGCGGGGGGCTTCCCTCAACACAGATACGCAGTATTTT. This codes for CASSRLRGASLNTDTQYF.

The DNA of the CDR3 is TGTGCCAGCAGTTATTCCGCGGCTAATGAAAAACTGTTTTTT. This sequence encodes CASSYSAANEKLFF. The chain uses TRBV6-5 and TRBJ1-4; D remains ambiguous. Germline-derived CDR1 and CDR2 are MNHEY and SVGAGI. The CDR3 runs 14 residues. Trimming stripped 3 bases from V and 3 bases from J, with 8 bases between.

This chain links TRBV20-1 with TRBJ1-2; TRBD1 is a possible D gene (5 bases). Between the trimmed V and J ends, which lost 0 bases and 3 bases, there was a span of 14 bases. CDR1 and CDR2 (germline): DFQATT, SNEGSKA (reference sequence). CDR3 length equals 15 residues. CDR3 protein: CSAREVTASYYGYTF. Here the CDR3 DNA reads TGCAGTGCTAGAGAGGTGACAGCATCTTACTATGGCTACACCTTC.

This clonotype was observed a handful of times. The junction shows a germline mismatch at one end, possibly a read error. The chain links TRBV7-8 to TRBJ2-1; D is undetermined. This CDR3 has 15 amino acids. From germline, CDR1 is SGHVS and CDR2 FQNEAQ. The CDR3 sequence is CASSLLETSFNEQFF. In DNA form, the CDR3 reads TGTGCCAGCAGCTTACTAGAGACCTCCTTCAATGAGCAGTTCTTC.

This clonotype was observed many times. The chain carries TRBV27 and TRBJ1-1; possibly TRBD1 for D (6 bases). Trimming removed 3 bases at V and 4 bases at J, with 9 bases between. Germline-derived CDR1 and CDR2 are MNHEY and SMNVEV (reference sequence). The CDR3 is made up of 13 amino acids. The CDR3 region has the DNA TGTGCCAGCAGTTTTAGGGGGGGCACTGAAGCTTTCTTT. As protein: CASSFRGGTEAFF.

This clonotype was counted at least ten times. The gene calls are TRBV11-2 and TRBJ1-1; 8 nucleotides match TRBD1. The CDR3 sequence is 13 residues long. Germline trimming cut 3 bases from V and 7 bases from J; bases unmatched to any gene: 4. CDR1 SGHAT and CDR2 FQNNGV come from the germline V gene. The CDR3 region is CASSLGQDLEAFF. DNA of the CDR3: TGTGCCAGCAGCTTGGGACAGGACCTTGAAGCTTTCTTT.

The CDR3 here is CASRSTVRSGANVLTF. In DNA, the CDR3 is TGTGCCAGCAGGTCGACAGTTCGCTCTGGGGCCAACGTCCTGACTTTC. The chain links TRBV3-1 to TRBJ2-6; D might be TRBD1 (5 bases). V was trimmed by 6 bases and J by 0 bases, leaving 12 bases between them. Germline lookup yields CDR1 LGHDT and CDR2 YNNKEL (reference sequence). This CDR3 contains 16 residues.

This clonotype was recorded a few times. In DNA form, the CDR3 reads TGTGCCAGCAGCCAAGATGCCCTAGCGATCAATGAGCAGTTCTTC. Translated, it gives CASSQDALAINEQFF. The V gene is TRBV3-1, the J gene TRBJ2-1; D is possibly TRBD2 (6 bases). Germline CDR1 and CDR2: LGHDT and YNNKEL (reference sequence). Trimming took 0 bases from V and 6 from J, leaving 12 bases between them. There are 15 residues in the CDR3.

The V gene is TRBV6-5, the J gene TRBJ2-2; maybe TRBD1 (5 bases). Germline values: CDR1 MNHEY, CDR2 SVGAGI. The CDR3 covers 13 residues. The V and J ends lost 9 bases and 3 bases respectively, with 11 bases between them. CDR3 nucleotide sequence: TGTGCCAGTCAGGGTCGGCACACCGGGGAGCTGTTTTTT. Amino acids: CASQGRHTGELFF.

In this sample, this clonotype turned up a few times. Here the CDR3 reads CASSVVFSYNEQFF. In DNA, the CDR3 is TGTGCCAGCAGCGTCGTTTTCTCCTACAATGAGCAGTTCTTC. V gene TRBV28 combines with J gene TRBJ2-1; D is undetermined. Germline CDR1 is MDHEN and CDR2 is SYDVKM. Trimming shortened V by 6 bases and J by 0 bases, and 9 bases separated the two germline ends. This CDR3 contains 14 residues. Full variable domain (missing parts from reference TRBV28 and TRBJ2-1): DVKVTQSSRYLVKRTGEKVFLECVQDMDHENMFWYRQDPGLGLRLIYFSYDVKMKEKGDIPEGYSVSREKKERFSLILESASTNQTSMYLCASSVVFSYNEQFFGPGTRLTVL.

J is TRBJ2-1 and V is TRBV10-2; D not resolved. This CDR3 is built from 17 residues. The germline V and J ends were trimmed by 3 bases and 0 bases, with 15 bases remaining between them. Germline lookup yields CDR1 WSHSY and CDR2 SAAADI. The CDR3 sequence: CASSDTAGPISYNEQFF. In DNA, the CDR3 is TGCGCCAGCAGTGACACAGCAGGCCCCATCTCCTACAATGAGCAGTTCTTC.

This clonotype has ten or more counts. J is TRBJ1-1 and V is TRBV7-8; no definite D call. The V and J ends lost 5 bases and 1 base respectively, with 11 bases between them. The CDR3 extends over 14 amino acids. Germline-derived CDR1 and CDR2 are SGHVS and FQNEAQ. CDR3 loop: CASSREAGNTEAFF. The DNA for the CDR3 is TGTGCCAGCAGCCGAGAGGCAGGGAACACTGAAGCTTTCTTT.

This clonotype was seen repeatedly, ten times or more. This chain joins TRBV11-3 and TRBJ2-1, with 8 bases identical to TRBD2. The V gene's germline CDR1 is SGHNT and CDR2 YENEEA. The CDR3 has 15 residues. V was pared by 4 bases and J by 0 bases, with 2 bases of the junction left unmatched. CDR3 region: CASSSGGASYNEQFF. In DNA, the CDR3 is TGTGCCAGCAGCTCCGGGGGGGCCTCCTACAATGAGCAGTTCTTC.

There are many counts of this clonotype. The genes are TRBV5-6 and TRBJ1-2; no firm D call. This CDR3 comprises 15 residues. Germline CDR1 reads SGHDT; CDR2 reads YYEEEE. V was trimmed by 1 base and J by 3 bases, leaving 13 bases between them. The CDR3 here is CASSLYLRLDYGYTF. The DNA for the CDR3 is TGTGCCAGCAGCTTGTACCTCCGACTAGACTATGGCTACACCTTC. The full variable domain, its missing parts supplied by reference TRBV5-6 and TRBJ1-2, is DAGVTQSPTHLIKTRGQQVTLRCSPKSGHDTVSWYQQALGQGPQFIFQYYEEEERQRGNFPDRFSGHQFPNYSSELNVNALLLGDSALYLCASSLYLRLDYGYTFGSGTRLTVV.

This clonotype was recorded a few times. This sequence joins TRBV20-1 and TRBJ2-7, with 10 bases lining up with TRBD2. CDR3 length: 16 amino acids. Germline V gene sequence: CDR1 DFQATT, CDR2 SNEGSKA (reference sequence). The ends lost 0 bases at V and 4 bases at J; junction bases unmatched: 9. CDR3 nucleotide sequence: TGCAGTGCTAGAGATGGGCTGGTAGCGGGGGGTTACGAGCAGTACTTC. It encodes CSARDGLVAGGYEQYF.

The chain has TRBV6-5 and TRBJ2-4, with no clear D. CDR1 and CDR2 (germline): MNHEY, SVGAGI. The CDR3 has 16 residues. V was trimmed by 2 bases and J by 0 bases, leaving 11 bases between them. CDR3 DNA sequence: TGTGCCAGCAGTTACGCCATCTCATCAGCCAAAAACATTCAGTACTTC. Translation gives CASSYAISSAKNIQYF.

The V and J genes are TRBV6-2 or TRBV6-3 and TRBJ2-3; D uncertain. Trimming took off 6 bases at V and 2 bases at J, with 6 bases between the two ends. There are 12 residues in the CDR3. Germline lookup yields CDR1 MNHEY and CDR2 SVGEGT. The CDR3 loop is CASRGNTDTQYF. The CDR3 DNA reads TGTGCCAGCAGGGGTAACACAGATACGCAGTATTTT.

At least ten counts were recorded for this clonotype. This chain joins TRBV11-1 and TRBJ1-1, with 7 bases matching TRBD1. CDR3 length equals 16 residues. Per germline, CDR1 SGHAT and CDR2 FQDESV (reference sequence). Trimming cost V 2 bases and J 1 base; bases outside gene matches: 7. The chain's CDR3 is CASSLSGQTPNTEAFF. The CDR3 bases are TGTGCCAGCAGCTTATCGGGACAGACTCCGAACACTGAAGCTTTCTTT.

The chain combines TRBV5-1 with TRBJ2-7, with a weak D call TRBD1 (7 bases). Trimming cost V 4 bases and J 6 bases, with 17 bases left between them. From germline, CDR1 is SGHRS and CDR2 YFSETQ. CDR3 length: 14 amino acids. The CDR3 region has the DNA TGCGCCAGCAGCCCGGGGGACAGTCAATTCGAGCAGTACTTC. Its translation: CASSPGDSQFEQYF.

V and J are TRBV4-3 and TRBJ2-3, with TRBD2 matching over 12 bases. The V segment lost 2 bases and the J segment 4 bases; nucleotides outside the gene matches: 10. The CDR3 consists of 18 residues. Germline-derived CDR1 and CDR2 are LGHNA and YSLEER. CDR3 nucleotide sequence: TGCGCCAGCAGCCAACCCCTAGCGGGGGGGCTATGGGCAGATACGCAGTATTTT. Translation gives CASSQPLAGGLWADTQYF.

The chain recombines TRBV20-1 with TRBJ2-7; the D gene is possibly TRBD1 (6 bases). Trimming shortened V by 2 bases and J by 4 bases, and 12 bases separated the two germline ends. This CDR3 is built from 13 residues. In germline, CDR1 is DFQATT, CDR2 SNEGSKA (reference sequence). The CDR3 region has the DNA TGCAGTGCTAGAACAGGGTCAAGATACGAGCAGTACTTC. This sequence encodes CSARTGSRYEQYF.

In its sample, this clonotype was seen many times. This chain uses TRBV20-1 with TRBJ2-7; maybe TRBD1 (6 bases). CDR1 and CDR2 (germline): DFQATT, SNEGSKA (reference sequence). The CDR3 is 15 amino acids. V dropped 4 bases and J dropped 5 bases, with 21 bases sitting between them. CDR3 protein: CSANRDKGWANEQYF. The CDR3 bases are TGCAGTGCTAACCGGGACAAAGGCTGGGCCAACGAGCAGTACTTC.

This clonotype was observed many times. The chain joins TRBV5-1 to TRBJ2-1; perhaps TRBD1 as D (6 bases). This CDR3 has 13 amino acids. V was shortened by 4 bases and J by 4 bases, with 9 bases between the two germline ends. Germline values: CDR1 SGHRS, CDR2 YFSETQ. The CDR3 nucleotides read TGCGCCAGCAGCAATCAGGGGTACAATGAGCAGTTCTTC. It translates to CASSNQGYNEQFF.

This chain uses TRBV2 with TRBJ1-5, with 9 positions matching TRBD1. Germline CDR1 reads SNHLY; CDR2 reads FYNNEI. The CDR3 is 16 residues long. Trimming cost V 6 bases and J 0 bases; bases outside gene matches: 6. This CDR3 reads CASSRTGAYSNQPQHF. In nucleotides, the CDR3 is TGTGCCAGCAGCAGGACAGGGGCTTATAGCAATCAGCCCCAGCATTTT.

Many counts were recorded for this clonotype. The chain employs TRBV9 and TRBJ1-1; D is ambiguous. The CDR3 is 13 amino acids. CDR1 is SGDLS, CDR2 YYNGEE, per germline. Trimming stripped 1 base from V and 1 base from J, with 5 bases between. The CDR3 DNA reads TGTGCCAGCAGCGTACGCCCGAACACTGAAGCTTTCTTT. It yields the protein CASSVRPNTEAFF. Complete variable domain (other parts from reference TRBV9 and TRBJ1-1): DSGVTQTPKHLITATGQRVTLRCSPRSGDLSVYWYQQSLDQGLQFLIQYYNGEERAKGNILERFSAQQFPDLHSELNLSSLELGDSALYFCASSVRPNTEAFFGQGTRLTVV.

The genes are TRBV6-6 and TRBJ2-3, with a tentative D call TRBD2 (5 bases). Germline CDR1 and CDR2: MNHNY and SVGAGI (reference sequence). CDR3 length equals 13 residues. Trimming took off 5 bases at V and 6 bases at J, with 12 bases between the two ends. The CDR3 is CASSPRELDTQYF. The CDR3 DNA reads TGTGCCAGCAGTCCACGGGAACTGGATACGCAGTATTTT.

This clonotype was observed a handful of times. The rearrangement joins TRBV3-1 to TRBJ1-1; no firm D call. The V end was cut by 3 bases, the J end by 1 base, with 12 bases between. Germline V gene data show CDR1 as LGHDT and CDR2 as YNNKEL (reference sequence). The CDR3 covers 15 residues. CDR3 in amino acids: CASSHYSRANTEAFF. CDR3 DNA sequence: TGTGCCAGCAGCCATTATAGCCGGGCGAACACTGAAGCTTTCTTT.